A single sample gave rise to the 5 T cell receptor beta chains below, sequenced in a study of CD8 T cells in ankylosing spondylitis listed by TCRdb under 2017. Their antigen targets remain unknown. General study outcomes and caveats: Blood from ankylosing spondylitis patients appeared to be characterized by a TCR beta motif made up of fewer than ten highly homologous amino acid variants.

Library preparation used 5' RACE. The instrument was an Illumina HiSeq 2500. Starting from the raw public reads, TCRdb applied fastp trimming at Q25, assembled clones with MiXCR and retained in-frame beta chains. Rows with a matching CDR3 protein are joined into one entry that keeps the most common DNA and genes. In all, the sample holds 750,000 to 850,000 distinct CDR3 sequences, and about 10% of those were seen once. The ten largest clones take up roughly 0.51% of the sample. Sample: blood, either unsorted or a sorted T cell fraction (not recorded which). The receptors here all came from a male donor with ankylosing spondylitis.

This chain links TRBV10-3 with TRBJ1-2; no reliable D call. Trimming pared 4 bases from V and 7 bases from J, leaving 10 bases between. The CDR3 has 12 residues. The V gene's germline CDR1 is ENHRY and CDR2 SYGVKD. CDR3 bases: TGTGCCATCAGTGTTATCCGAGGTGGCTACACCTTC. Translated: CAISVIRGGYTF.

J is TRBJ2-1 and V is TRBV27, with 9 nucleotides matching TRBD2. Trimming took 5 bases from V and 0 from J; bases not matched to a gene: 8. The CDR3 has 17 amino acids. Germline V gene sequence: CDR1 MNHEY, CDR2 SMNVEV (reference sequence). The CDR3 DNA sequence: TGTGCCAGCAGTACTTGGAGCGGGGGGAGCTCCTACAATGAGCAGTTCTTC. Its translation: CASSTWSGGSSYNEQFF.

Many counts were recorded for this clonotype. The V call is TRBV20-1, the J call TRBJ1-3; possible D gene TRBD1, 5 bases. This CDR3 has 13 residues. Trimming pared 1 base from V and 6 bases from J, leaving 10 bases between. CDR1 and CDR2 (germline): DFQATT, SNEGSKA (reference sequence). As DNA, the CDR3 is TGCAGTGCTAGAGGCCAGGGCGAAAACACCATATATTTT. As protein: CSARGQGENTIYF.

V usage is TRBV6-1 and J usage is TRBJ2-1, with 9 bases aligning to TRBD2. This CDR3 region has 13 residues. V lost 3 bases and J lost 9; bases outside the gene matches: 3. Germline-derived CDR1 and CDR2 are MNHNS and SASEGT. CDR3 protein: CASSEGAGGEQFF. The CDR3 nucleotides are TGTGCCAGCAGTGAGGGAGCGGGGGGTGAGCAGTTCTTC.

The V call is TRBV28, the J call TRBJ2-1; TRBD1 might be the D (5 bases). The CDR3 loop spans 11 amino acids. Germline V gene lookup returns CDR1 MDHEN and CDR2 SYDVKM. Trimming shortened V by 2 bases and J by 13 bases, and 9 bases separated the two germline ends. The CDR3: CASSLGRVQFF. The CDR3 DNA sequence: TGTGCCAGCAGTTTAGGCAGGGTTCAGTTCTTC.